The rows below give T cell receptor beta chains drawn from one sample of a study of shared clonotypes between healthy human individuals. Assay used: immunoSEQ multiplex PCR; TCRdb lists only in-frame clones, some missing. The sample holds 300,000 to 400,000 clones, 74% seen once. The sequenced sample consisted of memory CD4+ T cells sorted from blood. These receptors originate from a man aged 25 to 45 in good health. Each CDR3 is given with its conserved first and last residue. D genes are given only for firm matches. The listing skips clone size in some rows; elsewhere it reads once, few, many or a size class.

TRBV6-1,TRBD1,TRBJ2-3,NA,CAITRDRGPNTQYF,TGTGCCATAACCCGGGACAGAGGGCCCAATACGCAGTATTTT
TRBV6-1,TRBD2,TRBJ2-7,once,CASITGLAEPEQYF,TGTGCCAGCATAACAGGACTAGCGGAGCCCGAGCAGTACTTC
TRBV5-4,TRBD2,TRBJ2-7,NA,CASSPLAGSSYEQYF,TGTGCCAGCAGCCCACTAGCGGGAAGCTCCTACGAGCAGTACTTC
TRBV5-4,TRBD2,TRBJ2-2,NA,CASSTGLARTNTGELFF,TGTGCCAGCAGCACGGGACTAGCGAGGACGAACACCGGGGAGCTGTTTTTT
TRBV18,NA,TRBJ2-7,NA,CASSPRTAYEQYF,TGTGCCAGCTCACCTCGGACAGCCTACGAGCAGTACTTC
TRBV18,NA,TRBJ1-3,NA,CASSPGARGAGNTIYF,TGTGCCAGCTCACCGGGGGCCAGGGGAGCTGGAAACACCATATATTTT
TRBV2,NA,TRBJ2-1,NA,CASSEAGLNYNEQFF,TGTGCCAGCAGTGAAGCGGGACTCAATTACAATGAGCAGTTCTTC
TRBV14,TRBD2,TRBJ2-2,NA,CASRPTTGLLTGELFF,TGTGCCAGCAGACCTACAACGGGACTACTCACCGGGGAGCTGTTTTTT
TRBV4-2,NA,TRBJ2-5,NA,CASSLGGQQETQYF,TGTGCCAGCAGCCTCGGGGGACAGCAAGAGACCCAGTACTTC
TRBV4-1,TRBD1,TRBJ1-5,few,CASSQIPGQGSNQPQHF,TGCGCCAGCAGCCAAATCCCGGGACAGGGTAGCAATCAGCCCCAGCATTTT
TRBV4-3,TRBD1,TRBJ2-4,many,CASSPTWTGENIQYF,TGCGCCAGCAGCCCCACATGGACAGGGGAAAACATTCAGTACTTC
TRBV28,NA,TRBJ2-7,NA,CASSRLRGEQYF,TGTGCCAGCAGTAGGCTTCGGGGCGAGCAGTACTTC
TRBV7-9,TRBD1,TRBJ1-3,NA,CASSGSPGTGISGNTIYF,TGTGCCAGCAGCGGTAGTCCCGGGACAGGGATCTCTGGAAACACCATATATTTT
TRBV6-1,TRBD2,TRBJ2-3,NA,CASSERLAGSSTDTQYF,TGTGCCAGCAGTGAACGCCTAGCGGGATCTAGCACAGATACGCAGTATTTT
TRBV10-3,NA,TRBJ2-7,NA,CAISESTSEQYF,TGTGCCATCAGTGAGTCGACAAGCGAGCAGTACTTC
TRBV7-9,NA,TRBJ2-3,few,CASSLERTLGGADTQYF,TGTGCCAGCAGCTTAGAAAGGACCTTGGGGGGCGCAGATACGCAGTATTTT
TRBV28,TRBD2,TRBJ2-7,NA,CASSSPGWSGRGSYEQYF,TGTGCCAGCAGTTCACCAGGGTGGAGCGGGAGGGGCTCCTACGAGCAGTACTTC
TRBV28,NA,TRBJ2-5,NA,CASSFRALQETQYF,TGTGCCAGCAGTTTTCGGGCATTGCAAGAGACCCAGTACTTC
TRBV5-4,NA,TRBJ2-7,NA,CASSLDLKYEQYF,TGTGCCAGCAGCTTGGACCTTAAGTACGAGCAGTACTTC
TRBV7-9,TRBD1,TRBJ1-1,once,CASSRQGNTEAFF,TGTGCCAGCAGCCGACAGGGGAACACTGAAGCTTTCTTT
TRBV5-6,NA,TRBJ1-4,NA,CASSIDTNEKLFF,TGTGCCAGCAGCATTGACACTAATGAAAAACTGTTTTTT
TRBV7-2,TRBD1,TRBJ1-4,few,CASSRQGRDEKLFF,TGTGCCAGCAGCCGACAGGGACGGGATGAAAAACTGTTTTTT
TRBV2,TRBD1,TRBJ2-1,NA,CASSEDREGINEQFF,TGTGCCAGCAGTGAGGACAGGGAAGGGATCAATGAGCAGTTCTTC
TRBV28,NA,TRBJ1-5,NA,CASSFSGQPYGNQPQHF,TGTGCCAGCAGTTTCTCCGGACAACCCTACGGCAATCAGCCCCAGCATTTT
TRBV5-1,TRBD1,TRBJ2-3,NA,CASSLVGTGRTDTQYF,TGCGCCAGCAGCTTGGTAGGGACAGGACGCACAGATACGCAGTATTTT
TRBV5-6,TRBD2,TRBJ2-1,NA,CASSPGLAGTYNEQFF,TGTGCCAGCAGCCCGGGACTAGCGGGAACATACAATGAGCAGTTCTTC
TRBV5-5,NA,TRBJ2-7,few,CASSSQIGQFYYEQYF,TGTGCCAGCAGCTCCCAAATAGGCCAGTTCTACTACGAGCAGTACTTC
TRBV28,NA,TRBJ1-4,NA,CASERGEKLFF,TGTGCCAGTGAACGTGGTGAAAAACTGTTTTTT
TRBV2,NA,TRBJ2-1,NA,CASRISRRADSSYNEQFF,TGTGCCAGCAGAATCTCCCGTAGAGCTGACTCTTCCTACAATGAGCAGTTCTTC